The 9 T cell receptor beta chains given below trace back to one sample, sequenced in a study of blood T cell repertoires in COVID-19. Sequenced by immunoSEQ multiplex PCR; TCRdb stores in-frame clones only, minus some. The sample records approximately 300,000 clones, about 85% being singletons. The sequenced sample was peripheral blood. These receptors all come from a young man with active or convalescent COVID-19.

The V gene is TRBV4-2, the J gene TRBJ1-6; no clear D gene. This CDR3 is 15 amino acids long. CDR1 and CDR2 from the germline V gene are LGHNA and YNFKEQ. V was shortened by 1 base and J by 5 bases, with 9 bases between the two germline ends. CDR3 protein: CASSQGLVDNSPLHF. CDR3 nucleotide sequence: TGTGCCAGCAGCCAAGGTCTTGTAGATAATTCACCCCTCCACTTT.

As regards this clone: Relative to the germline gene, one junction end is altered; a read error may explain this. DNA of the CDR3: TGTGCCAGCAGCTTGGCGGTGGGTAGCGGCCGGGTCTTC. Its protein is CASSLAVGSGRVF. The chain has TRBV5-4 and TRBJ2-1, with D possibly matching TRBD2 (6 bases). In germline, CDR1 is SGHNT, CDR2 YYREEE (reference sequence). There are 13 residues in the CDR3. The full variable domain, with the rest looked up from reference TRBV5-4 and TRBJ2-1, is ETGVTQSPTHLIKTRGQQVTLRCSSQSGHNTVSWYQQALGQGPQFIFQYYREEENGRGNFPPRFSGLQFPNYSSELNVNALELDDSALYLCASSLAVGSGRVFGPGTRLTVL.

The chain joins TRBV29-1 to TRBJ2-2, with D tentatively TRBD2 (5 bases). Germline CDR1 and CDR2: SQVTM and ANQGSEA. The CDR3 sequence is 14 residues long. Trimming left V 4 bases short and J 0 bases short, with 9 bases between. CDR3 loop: CSVGAATNTGELFF. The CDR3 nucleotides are TGCAGCGTTGGAGCGGCAACGAACACCGGGGAGCTGTTTTTT.

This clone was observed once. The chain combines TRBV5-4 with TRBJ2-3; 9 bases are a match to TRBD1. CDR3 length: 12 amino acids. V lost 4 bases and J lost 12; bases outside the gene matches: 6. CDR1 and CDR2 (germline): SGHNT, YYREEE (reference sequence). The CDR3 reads CASSTPGQGQYF. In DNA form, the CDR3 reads TGTGCCAGCAGCACTCCGGGACAGGGACAGTATTTT.

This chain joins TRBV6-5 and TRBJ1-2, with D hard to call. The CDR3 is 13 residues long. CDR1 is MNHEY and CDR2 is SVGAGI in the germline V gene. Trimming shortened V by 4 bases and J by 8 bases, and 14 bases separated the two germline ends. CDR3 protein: CASSFDVVSGYTF. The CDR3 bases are TGTGCCAGCAGTTTCGATGTGGTAAGCGGCTACACCTTC.

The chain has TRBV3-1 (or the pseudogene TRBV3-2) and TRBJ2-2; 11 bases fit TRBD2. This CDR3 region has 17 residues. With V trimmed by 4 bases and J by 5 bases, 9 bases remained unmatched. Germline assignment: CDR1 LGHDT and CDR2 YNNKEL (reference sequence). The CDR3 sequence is CASSPTSGRIGTGELFF. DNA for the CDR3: TGTGCCAGCAGCCCTACTAGCGGGAGAATCGGAACCGGGGAGCTGTTTTTT.

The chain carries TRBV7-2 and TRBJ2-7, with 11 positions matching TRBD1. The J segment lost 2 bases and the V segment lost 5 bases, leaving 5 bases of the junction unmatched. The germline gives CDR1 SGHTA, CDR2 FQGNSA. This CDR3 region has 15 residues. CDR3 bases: TGTGCCAGCAGCCCGGGACAGGGGGTGACCTACGAGCAGTACTTC. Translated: CASSPGQGVTYEQYF.

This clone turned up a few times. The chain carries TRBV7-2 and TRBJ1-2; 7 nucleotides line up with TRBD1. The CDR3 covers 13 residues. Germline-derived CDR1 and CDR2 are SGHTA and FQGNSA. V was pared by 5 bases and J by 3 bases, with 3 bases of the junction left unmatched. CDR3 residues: CASSRGQHYGYTF. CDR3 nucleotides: TGTGCCAGCAGCCGGGGACAGCACTATGGCTACACCTTC.

CDR3 residues: CASTSASPGGSFYEQYF. DNA of the CDR3: TGTGCCAGCACCTCTGCCTCCCCGGGCGGGAGTTTTTACGAGCAGTACTTC. This sequence joins TRBV28 and TRBJ2-7, with 7 bases lining up with TRBD2. The trim removed 7 bases at V and 4 bases at J, leaving 19 bases unmatched. The CDR3 spans 17 residues. CDR1 MDHEN and CDR2 SYDVKM come from the germline V gene.